The 10 T cell receptor beta chains below come from one sample, sequenced in a study of blood T cell repertoires in COVID-19. The repertoire was sequenced with immunoSEQ multiplex PCR; TCRdb's copy has only in-frame clones and lacks some. In the table there are over 350,000 clones, approximately 90% of which are singletons. Sequenced material: PBMCs or T cells enriched from blood (not recorded which). All receptors come from a woman between 35 and 50 years old who had been exposed to COVID-19.

This chain uses TRBV6-5 with TRBJ1-1; TRBD1 is a possible D gene (6 bases). CDR1 and CDR2 from the germline V gene are MNHEY and SVGAGI. The CDR3 loop spans 13 amino acids. The V gene lost 6 bases and the J gene lost 8 bases, with 16 bases spanning the gap. The CDR3: CASSSVTGREAFF. For the CDR3, the DNA is TGTGCCAGCAGCTCCGTGACAGGAAGAGAAGCTTTCTTT.

The chain has TRBV27 and TRBJ1-2; no clear D. V was cut by 2 bases and J by 6 bases, with 16 bases left in between. The CDR3 has 15 amino acids. Germline CDR1 is MNHEY and CDR2 is SMNVEV (reference sequence). The CDR3 sequence is CASSLLLVRRDGYTF. CDR3 in DNA: TGTGCCAGCAGTTTACTCCTTGTGAGGAGGGATGGCTACACCTTC.

V gene TRBV29-1 combines with J gene TRBJ1-1; 7 bases agree with TRBD1. The junction had 8 bases not matched to a gene; V was cut back by 5 bases and J by 5 bases. The germline CDR1 and CDR2 sequences are SQVTM and ANQGSEA. The CDR3 extends over 13 amino acids. The CDR3 protein is CSVRRTGSTEAFF. The CDR3 coding sequence is TGCAGCGTTAGACGGACAGGAAGTACTGAAGCTTTCTTT. Combining the CDR3 with reference TRBV29-1 and TRBJ1-1 gives the whole variable domain SAVISQKPSRDICQRGTSLTIQCQVDSQVTMMFWYRQQPGQSLTLIATANQGSEATYESGFVIDKFPISRPNLTFSTLTVSNMSPEDSSIYLCSVRRTGSTEAFFGQGTRLTVV.

The J gene is TRBJ1-6, the V gene TRBV10-2, with D unresolved. The V gene lost 3 bases and the J gene lost 0 bases, with 12 bases spanning the gap. There are 17 residues in the CDR3. Germline V gene lookup returns CDR1 WSHSY and CDR2 SAAADI. CDR3 region: CASSDRSTSSYNSPLHF. The CDR3 region has the DNA TGCGCCAGCAGTGATAGATCTACTAGCTCCTATAATTCACCCCTCCACTTT.

The chain has TRBV9 and TRBJ2-5; D gene unclear. V was pared by 3 bases and J by 3 bases, with 15 bases between. The CDR3 has 15 residues. Looked up from germline, CDR1 is SGDLS and CDR2 is YYNGEE. Here the CDR3 reads CASSGAPTQKETQYF. The CDR3, as DNA: TGTGCCAGCAGCGGCGCGCCGACACAGAAAGAGACCCAGTACTTC.

The V and J genes are TRBV2 and TRBJ1-1; 7 bases match TRBD1. CDR3 length equals 17 residues. Unmatched junction bases numbered 11, after V lost 4 bases and J lost 0 bases. The V gene's germline CDR1 is SNHLY and CDR2 FYNNEI. The CDR3 protein is CASSVGAGGLMNTEAFF. The CDR3 coding sequence is TGTGCCAGCAGTGTCGGGGCAGGGGGTCTCATGAACACTGAAGCTTTCTTT. The whole variable domain, filled in from reference TRBV2 and TRBJ1-1, reads EPEVTQTPSHQVTQMGQEVILRCVPISNHLYFYWYRQILGQKVEFLVSFYNNEISEKSEIFDDQFSVERPDGSNFTLKIRSTKLEDSAMYFCASSVGAGGLMNTEAFFGQGTRLTVV.

The gene calls are TRBV7-3 and TRBJ1-1; D is unclear. V dropped 5 bases and J dropped 0 bases, with 7 bases sitting between them. This CDR3 contains 13 residues. Germline assignment: CDR1 SGHTA and CDR2 FQGTGA. CDR3 amino acids: CASSPAMNTEAFF. DNA of the CDR3: TGTGCCAGCAGCCCCGCGATGAACACTGAAGCTTTCTTT.

This chain uses TRBV4-1 with TRBJ2-1; 8 bases map to TRBD2. CDR3 length equals 14 residues. The V gene's germline CDR1 is MGHRA and CDR2 YSYEKL. The V gene end was trimmed by 0 bases and the J gene end by 7 bases; junction bases not matched to a gene: 2. In DNA, the CDR3 is TGCGCCAGCAGCCAAGAAACGGGGGGGAATGAGCAGTTCTTC. It codes for CASSQETGGNEQFF.

The rearrangement joins TRBV7-9 to TRBJ1-2, with 8 nucleotides matching TRBD1. J gave up 0 bases and V 3 bases, and 3 bases lay outside the gene matches. The CDR3 runs to 15 residues. The germline V gene has CDR1 SEHNR and CDR2 FQNEAQ (reference sequence). As DNA, the CDR3 is TGTGCCAGCAGCTTCAAGGGACAGGCTAACTATGGCTACACCTTC. This gives the protein CASSFKGQANYGYTF.

The V and J genes are TRBV10-3 and TRBJ2-7; TRBD2 aligns across 10 bases. CDR1 is ENHRY and CDR2 is SYGVKD in the germline V gene. The CDR3 consists of 13 residues. After removal of 10 bases from V and 2 bases from J, the junction contained 5 bases not matched to a gene. CDR3 protein: CATGTSAAYEQYF. The CDR3, as DNA: TGTGCCACCGGGACTAGCGCGGCCTACGAGCAGTACTTC.